Included here is one TCR beta chain sequence, with context. This sample is drawn from a study of blood T cell repertoires in COVID-19. Study-wide context: The analysed material was cDNA or gDNA that came from T cells, B-cell-depleted T cells, or PBMCs.

The V gene lost 1 base and the J gene lost 2 bases, with 16 bases spanning the gap. The germline V gene encodes CDR1 SEHNR and CDR2 FQNEAQ (reference sequence). The CDR3 is made up of 17 amino acids. Produced via immunoSEQ multiplex PCR; TCRdb's table is partial and in-frame only. The table records more than 25,000 clones, 80% to 90% of them present only once. The sequence was obtained from a man in his fifties or sixties with acute or convalescent COVID-19. V is TRBV7-9 and J is TRBJ2-3; D uncertain. Sequenced: peripheral blood. DNA of the CDR3: TGTGCCAGCAGCTTAGTGATTAGTTTGAGATCCACAGATACGCAGTATTTT. This codes for CASSLVISLRSTDTQYF.